The next 8 T cell receptor beta chains were all read from a single sample in a study of CXCR3-negative and CXCR3-positive naive CD8 T cells. Each TRB cDNA library was prepared by 5' RACE (with UMI labels). After re-calling the 5' RACE reads, TCRdb lists one entry per CDR3 protein, DNA absent. The table for this sample gives approximately 5,800 distinct CDR3 sequences. Material: naive CXCR3- CD8+ T cells from blood. Described subset: CD45RO-CCR7+CD27+CD95- naive CD8+ T cells lacking CXCR3 (TNR3-). The origin of the receptors is a human donor in good health. Some clones in this sample may be carry-over from other donors' samples.

The chain combines TRBV19 with TRBJ2-6. This CDR3 has 15 residues. The germline V gene encodes CDR1 LNHDA and CDR2 SQIVND (reference sequence). This CDR3 reads CASSLPLAGANVLTF.

This chain's CDR3 is CSVEGGRITDTQYF. This chain connects TRBV29-1 to TRBJ2-3. Germline assignment: CDR1 SQVTM and CDR2 ANQGSEA. The CDR3 loop spans 14 amino acids.

CDR3 sequence: CASSGGTGVYGYTF. V gene TRBV5-1 combines with J gene TRBJ1-2; the D call of TRBD1 rests on TCRdb alone, since no DNA is present to check it. Germline loops: CDR1 SGHRS, CDR2 YFSETQ. The CDR3 spans 14 residues.

This chain connects TRBV2 to TRBJ2-2; absent DNA, TCRdb's TRBD1 call cannot be checked. Germline V gene lookup returns CDR1 SNHLY and CDR2 FYNNEI. There are 15 residues in the CDR3. CDR3 loop: CATGERDPCTGELFF.

The chain uses TRBV4-1 and TRBJ2-1. Germline-derived CDR1 and CDR2 are MGHRA and YSYEKL. CDR3 length: 12 amino acids. CDR3 sequence reads: CASSQDLNEQFF.

By frequency, this clonotype is medium-sized. The chain joins TRBV29-1 to TRBJ2-1. Germline assignment: CDR1 SQVTM and CDR2 ANQGSEA. This CDR3 spans 12 amino acids. CDR3 protein: CSVEGVGDEQFF.

This clonotype is classed as medium-sized (0.01 to 0.1%) by frequency. The genes are TRBV5-1 and TRBJ2-3; TCRdb outputs TRBD1, but without DNA this stays unchecked. Germline V CDR1 and CDR2: SGHRS, YFSETQ. This CDR3 contains 15 residues. CDR3 protein: CASSFGQGTTDTQYF.

Measured by frequency, this clonotype is medium-sized (0.01 to 0.1%). The gene calls are TRBV10-3 and TRBJ2-1; the TRBD2 assignment by TCRdb is unverifiable without DNA. The CDR3 runs to 18 residues. Germline V gene lookup returns CDR1 ENHRY and CDR2 SYGVKD. The CDR3 loop is CAISSSGSHDITYNEQFF.